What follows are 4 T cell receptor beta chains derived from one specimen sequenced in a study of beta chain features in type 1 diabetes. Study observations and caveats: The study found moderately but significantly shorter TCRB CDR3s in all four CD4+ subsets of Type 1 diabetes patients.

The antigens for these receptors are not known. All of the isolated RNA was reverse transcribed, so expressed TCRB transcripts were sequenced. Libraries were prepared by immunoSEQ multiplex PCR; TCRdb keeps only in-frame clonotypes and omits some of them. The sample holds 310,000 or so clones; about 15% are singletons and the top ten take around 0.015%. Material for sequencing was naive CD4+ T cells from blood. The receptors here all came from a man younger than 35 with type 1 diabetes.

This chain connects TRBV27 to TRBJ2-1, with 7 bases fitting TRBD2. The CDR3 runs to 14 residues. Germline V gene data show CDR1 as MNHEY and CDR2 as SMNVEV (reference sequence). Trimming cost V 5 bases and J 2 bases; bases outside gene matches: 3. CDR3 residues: CASSPGLAYNEQFF. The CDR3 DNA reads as TGTGCCAGCAGTCCCGGACTAGCCTACAATGAGCAGTTCTTC.

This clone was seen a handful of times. CDR3 residues: CASSYRRDYYEQYF. CDR3 sequence (DNA): TGTGCCAGCAGCTACCGCCGGGACTATTACGAGCAGTACTTC. The V gene is TRBV6-6, the J gene TRBJ2-7, with 7 nucleotides matching TRBD2. Trimming at V came to 6 bases and at J to 4 bases, leaving 9 bases not matched to a gene. Germline values: CDR1 MNHNY, CDR2 SVGAGI (reference sequence). The CDR3 is 14 amino acids.

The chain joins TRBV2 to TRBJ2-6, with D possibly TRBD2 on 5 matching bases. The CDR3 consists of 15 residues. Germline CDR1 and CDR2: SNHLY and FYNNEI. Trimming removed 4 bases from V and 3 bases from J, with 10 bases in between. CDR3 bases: TGTGCCAGCAGTGGAGGGAGTTTTGGGGCCAACGTCCTGACTTTC. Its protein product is CASSGGSFGANVLTF.

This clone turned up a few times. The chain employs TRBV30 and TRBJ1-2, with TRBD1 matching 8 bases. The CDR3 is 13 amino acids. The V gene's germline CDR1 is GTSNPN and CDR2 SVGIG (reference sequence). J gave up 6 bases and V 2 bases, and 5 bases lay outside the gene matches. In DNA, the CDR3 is TGTGCCTGGAGTTACACAGGGGGGAATGGCTACACCTTC. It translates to CAWSYTGGNGYTF. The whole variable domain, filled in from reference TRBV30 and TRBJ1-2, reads SQTIHQWPATLVQPVGSPLSLECTVEGTSNPNLYWYRQAAGRGLQLLFYSVGIGQISSEVPQNLSASRPQDRQFILSSKKLLLSDSGFYLCAWSYTGGNGYTFGSGTRLTVV.